This TCR beta chain was sequenced during a study of blood T cell repertoires in COVID-19. Method: immunoSEQ multiplex PCR; TCRdb's copy keeps in-frame clones and lacks some. Seen here are hundreds of thousands of clones, 88% observed once, and the top ten hold 14% to 15%. This CDR3 is 12 amino acids long. Germline CDR1 and CDR2: SGHTA and FQGNSA. V dropped 5 bases and J dropped 7 bases, with 12 bases sitting between them. Material for sequencing was PBMCs or T cells enriched from blood (not recorded which). The chain is built from TRBV7-2 and TRBJ2-7; TRBD2 is a possible D gene (5 bases). This receptor was taken from a woman in her forties or fifties with acute COVID-19. CDR3 protein: CASSHGRWEQYF. For the CDR3, the DNA is TGTGCCAGCAGCCATGGGAGATGGGAGCAGTACTTC.